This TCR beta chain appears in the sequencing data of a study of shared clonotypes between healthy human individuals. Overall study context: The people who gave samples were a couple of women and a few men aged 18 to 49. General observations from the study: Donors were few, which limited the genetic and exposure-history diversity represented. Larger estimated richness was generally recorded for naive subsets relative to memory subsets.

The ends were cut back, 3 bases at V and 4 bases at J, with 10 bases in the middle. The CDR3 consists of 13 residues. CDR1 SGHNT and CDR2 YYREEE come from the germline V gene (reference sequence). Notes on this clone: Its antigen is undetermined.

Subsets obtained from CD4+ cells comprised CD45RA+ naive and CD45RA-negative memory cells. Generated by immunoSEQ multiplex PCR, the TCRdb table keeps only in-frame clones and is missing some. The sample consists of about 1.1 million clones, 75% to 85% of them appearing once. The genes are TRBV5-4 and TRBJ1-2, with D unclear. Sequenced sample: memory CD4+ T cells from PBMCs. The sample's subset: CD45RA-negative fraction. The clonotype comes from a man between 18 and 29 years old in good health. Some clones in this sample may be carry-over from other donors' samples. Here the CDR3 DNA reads TGTGCCAGCAGCTCCTCTATGGCCTATGGCTACACCTTC. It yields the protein CASSSSMAYGYTF. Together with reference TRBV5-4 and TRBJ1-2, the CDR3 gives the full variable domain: ETGVTQSPTHLIKTRGQQVTLRCSSQSGHNTVSWYQQALGQGPQFIFQYYREEENGRGNFPPRFSGLQFPNYSSELNVNALELDDSALYLCASSSSMAYGYTFGSGTRLTVV.